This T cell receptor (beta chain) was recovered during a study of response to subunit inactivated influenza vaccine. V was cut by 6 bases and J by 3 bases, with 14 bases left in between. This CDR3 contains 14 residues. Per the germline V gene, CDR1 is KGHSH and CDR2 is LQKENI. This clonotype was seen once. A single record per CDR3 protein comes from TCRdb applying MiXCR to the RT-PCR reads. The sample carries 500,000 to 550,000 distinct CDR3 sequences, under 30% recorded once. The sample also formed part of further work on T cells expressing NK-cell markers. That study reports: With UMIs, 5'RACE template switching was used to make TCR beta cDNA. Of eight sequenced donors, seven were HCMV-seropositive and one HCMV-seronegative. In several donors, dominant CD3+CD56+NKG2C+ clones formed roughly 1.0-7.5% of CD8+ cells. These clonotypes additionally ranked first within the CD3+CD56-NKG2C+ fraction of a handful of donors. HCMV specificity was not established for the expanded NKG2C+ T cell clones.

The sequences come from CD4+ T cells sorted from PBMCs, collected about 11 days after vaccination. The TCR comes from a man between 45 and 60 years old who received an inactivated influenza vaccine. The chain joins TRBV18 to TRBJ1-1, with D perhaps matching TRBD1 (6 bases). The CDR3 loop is CASSASRGDTEAFF. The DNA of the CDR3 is TGTGCCAGCTCGGCCAGCAGGGGTGACACTGAAGCTTTCTTT.